Reported below is one TCR beta chain. Antigen unknown. This entry belongs to a study of shared clonotypes between healthy human individuals. Study-level findings and limits: Rarefaction curves obtained for sorted subsets showed sequencing incomplete despite large depth.

Produced via immunoSEQ multiplex PCR; TCRdb's table is partial and in-frame only. The sample shows roughly 2.4 million clones, around 95% of them seen only once. Germline V lookup: CDR1 MGHRA, CDR2 YSYEKL. The V gene lost 4 bases and the J gene lost 0 bases, with 10 bases spanning the gap. The CDR3 totals 15 residues. The V call is TRBV4-1, the J call TRBJ2-1; tentatively, D is TRBD1 or TRBD2 (5 bases each). This TCR came from a man between 18 and 29 years old in good health. The source material was naive CD4+ T cells sorted from blood. Subset given: CD45RA+ positively selected. CDR3 region: CASSPGTASYNEQFF. CDR3 coding DNA: TGCGCCAGCAGCCCAGGGACGGCCTCCTACAATGAGCAGTTCTTC.